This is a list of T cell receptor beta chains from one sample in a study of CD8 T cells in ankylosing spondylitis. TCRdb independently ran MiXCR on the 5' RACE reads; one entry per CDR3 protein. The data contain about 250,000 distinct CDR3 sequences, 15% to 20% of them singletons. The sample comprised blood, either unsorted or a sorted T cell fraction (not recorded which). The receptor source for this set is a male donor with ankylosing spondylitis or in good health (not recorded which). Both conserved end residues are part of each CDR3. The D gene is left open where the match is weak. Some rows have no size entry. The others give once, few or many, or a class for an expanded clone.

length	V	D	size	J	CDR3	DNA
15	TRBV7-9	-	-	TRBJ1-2	CASSLEQAQNYGYTF	TGTGCCAGCAGCTTAGAACAGGCACAGAACTATGGCTACACCTTC
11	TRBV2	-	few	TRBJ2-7	CATGRAYEQYF	TGTGCCACCGGAAGGGCCTACGAGCAGTACTTC
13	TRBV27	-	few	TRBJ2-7	CASSLSKDYEQYF	TGTGCCAGCAGTTTATCGAAGGACTACGAGCAGTACTTC
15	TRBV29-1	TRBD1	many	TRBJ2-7	CSVEDSAGQGNEQYF	TGCAGCGTTGAAGATTCTGCGGGACAGGGTAACGAGCAGTACTTC
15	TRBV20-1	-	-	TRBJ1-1	CTPGPAGELGTEAFF	TGCACCCCGGGACCGGCGGGGGAGTTGGGCACTGAAGCTTTCTTT
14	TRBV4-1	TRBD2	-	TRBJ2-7	CASSQVAGGDEQYF	TGCGCCAGCAGCCAAGTGGCGGGAGGCGACGAGCAGTACTTC
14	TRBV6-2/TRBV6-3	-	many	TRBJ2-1	CASSYFGGYNEQFF	TGTGCCAGCAGTTACTTTGGGGGCTACAATGAGCAGTTCTTC
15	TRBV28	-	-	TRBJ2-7	CASSQDRRGPYEQYF	TGTGCCAGCAGTCAGGACCGTCGGGGGCCCTACGAGCAGTACTTC
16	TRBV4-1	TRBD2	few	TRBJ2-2	CASGYASGTNTGELFF	TGCGCCAGCGGATACGCTAGCGGGACAAACACCGGGGAGCTGTTTTTT
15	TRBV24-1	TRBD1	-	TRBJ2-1	CATSGGTGVDNEQFF	TGTGCCACGAGTGGTGGGACAGGGGTCGACAATGAGCAGTTCTTC
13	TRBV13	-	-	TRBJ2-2	CASTGALTGELFF	TGTGCCAGCACGGGAGCCCTGACCGGGGAGCTGTTTTTT
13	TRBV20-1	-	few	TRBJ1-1	CSARQPLNTEAFF	TGCAGTGCAAGACAGCCGTTGAACACTGAAGCTTTCTTT
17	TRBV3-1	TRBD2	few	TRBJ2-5	CASSQVTGIIGGETQYF	TGTGCCAGCAGCCAAGTTACCGGGATCATCGGGGGGGAGACCCAGTACTTC
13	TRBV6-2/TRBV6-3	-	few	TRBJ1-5	CASWQMRGQPQHF	TGTGCCAGCTGGCAGATGCGGGGCCAGCCCCAGCATTTT
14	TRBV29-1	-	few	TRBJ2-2	CSVEEGTEAGELFF	TGCAGCGTTGAAGAAGGGACCGAGGCCGGGGAGCTGTTTTTT
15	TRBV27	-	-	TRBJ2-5	CASSSLRDIQETQYF	TGTGCCAGCAGTTCACTCCGGGACATACAAGAGACCCAGTACTTC
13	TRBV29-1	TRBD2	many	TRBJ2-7	CSVGLAAAYEQYF	TGCAGCGTGGGACTAGCCGCAGCCTACGAGCAGTACTTC
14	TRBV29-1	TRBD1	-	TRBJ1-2	CSGVTGQTAEGYTF	TGCAGCGGCGTGACGGGACAGACGGCGGAGGGCTACACCTTC
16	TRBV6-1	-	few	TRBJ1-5	CATQPEGWDSNQPQHF	TGTGCCACCCAGCCGGAAGGGTGGGATAGCAATCAGCCCCAGCATTTT
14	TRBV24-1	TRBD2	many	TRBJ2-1	CATSDAGGYNEQFF	TGTGCCACCAGTGACGCGGGGGGGTACAATGAGCAGTTCTTC
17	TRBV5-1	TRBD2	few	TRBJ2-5	CASSLGRWLAEQETQYF	TGCGCCAGCAGCTTAGGCCGGTGGCTAGCGGAACAAGAGACCCAGTACTTC
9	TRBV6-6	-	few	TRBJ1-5	CASGFPQHF	TGTGCCAGCGGTTTCCCCCAGCATTTT
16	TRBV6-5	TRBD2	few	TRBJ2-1	CASSYSSSGPYNEQFF	TGTGCCAGCAGTTACTCGTCTAGCGGGCCTTACAATGAGCAGTTCTTC
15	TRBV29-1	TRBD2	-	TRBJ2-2	CSVETSGSYTGELFF	TGCAGCGTGGAGACTAGCGGGAGTTACACCGGGGAGCTGTTTTTT
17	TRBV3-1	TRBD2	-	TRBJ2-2	CASSQGLAKTNTGELFF	TGTGCCAGCAGCCAAGGACTAGCCAAGACTAACACCGGGGAGCTGTTTTTT
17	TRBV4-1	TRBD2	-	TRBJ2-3	CASSQDPSGRALDTQYF	TGCGCCAGCAGCCAAGATCCAAGCGGGAGGGCCTTAGATACGCAGTATTTT
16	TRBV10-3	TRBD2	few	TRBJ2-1	CAISEPGTTAAHEQFF	TGTGCCATCAGTGAGCCCGGGACTACAGCGGCACATGAGCAGTTCTTC
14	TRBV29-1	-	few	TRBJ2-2	CSVAVARNTGELFF	TGCAGCGTTGCCGTCGCTAGGAACACCGGGGAGCTGTTTTTT
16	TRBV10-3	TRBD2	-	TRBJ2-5	CAISVSLAGIQETQYF	TGTGCCATCAGTGTAAGTCTAGCGGGGATCCAAGAGACCCAGTACTTC
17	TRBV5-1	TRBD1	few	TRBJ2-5	CASSLEWTGELMETQYF	TGCGCCAGCAGCTTGGAATGGACAGGGGAATTGATGGAGACCCAGTACTTC
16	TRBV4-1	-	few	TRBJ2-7	CASSSRLGRGTYEQYF	TGCGCCAGCAGCTCCCGACTGGGAAGGGGAACCTACGAGCAGTACTTC
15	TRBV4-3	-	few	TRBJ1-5	CASSQEHTDHWPQHF	TGCGCCAGCAGCCAAGAGCACACGGACCATTGGCCCCAGCATTTT
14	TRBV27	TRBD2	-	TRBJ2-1	CASSLVASGTEQFF	TGTGCCAGCAGTTTAGTGGCTAGCGGGACTGAGCAGTTCTTC
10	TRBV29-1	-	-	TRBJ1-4	CSVKSGKLFF	TGCAGCGTCAAGTCTGGGAAACTGTTTTTT